The 29 T cell receptor beta chains listed next were all sequenced from one sample in a study of control samples from healthy donors and cancer patients. Using immunoSEQ multiplex PCR, the repertoire was profiled, and TCRdb retains in-frame clones only, with some absent. In the table there are 15,000 to 20,000 clones, approximately 86% of which are singletons. The sample comprised PBMCs. These receptor sequences come from a woman in her 70s with colorectal cancer.

On this clone: Compared with germline, one end of the junction differs, possibly owing to a read error. CDR3 DNA: TGTGCCAGCAGCTTCCAGGGGGCGAAAACCGGGGAGCTGTTTTTT. Protein sequence: CASSFQGAKTGELFF. The chain has TRBV11-3 and TRBJ2-2, with 8 bases fitting TRBD1. This CDR3 spans 15 amino acids. Germline loops: CDR1 SGHNT, CDR2 YENEEA. The complete variable domain, with remaining parts taken from reference TRBV11-3 and TRBJ2-2, reads EAGVVQSPRYKIIEKKQPVAFWCNPISGHNTLYWYLQNLGQGPELLIRYENEEAVDDSQLPKDRFSAERLKGVDSTLKIQPAELGDSAVYLCASSFQGAKTGELFFGEGSRLTVL.

This clone was recorded a few times. The rearrangement joins TRBV21-1 to TRBJ1-3. TRBV21-1 represents a pseudogene. This CDR3 is built from 16 residues. The chain's CDR3 is CASGRAPLGSGNTIYF. CDR3 sequence (DNA): TGTGCCAGCGGCCGGGCCCCCCTTGGCTCTGGAAACACCATATATTTT.

The chain uses TRBV2 and TRBJ2-5, with 9 bases aligning to TRBD2. The ends lost 6 bases at V and 9 bases at J; junction bases unmatched: 11. Per germline, CDR1 SNHLY and CDR2 FYNNEI. This CDR3 has 14 amino acids. The CDR3 region is CASRRSGGSPAQYF. As DNA, the CDR3 is TGTGCCAGCAGAAGGAGCGGGGGGTCACCGGCCCAGTACTTC.

This chain uses TRBV2 with TRBJ2-7, with D maybe TRBD2 (5 bases). Trimming cost V 0 bases and J 5 bases, with 17 bases left between them. CDR3 length: 16 amino acids. The germline V gene encodes CDR1 SNHLY and CDR2 FYNNEI. CDR3 nucleotide sequence: TGTGCCAGCAGTGAAGCGGTCAGCGCCCGGAGGCACGAGCAGTACTTC. It specifies CASSEAVSARRHEQYF. The whole variable domain, filled in from reference TRBV2 and TRBJ2-7, reads EPEVTQTPSHQVTQMGQEVILRCVPISNHLYFYWYRQILGQKVEFLVSFYNNEISEKSEIFDDQFSVERPDGSNFTLKIRSTKLEDSAMYFCASSEAVSARRHEQYFGPGTRLTVT.

This chain joins TRBV6-2 or TRBV6-3 and TRBJ1-2, with D perhaps TRBD1 (5 bases). The length of the CDR3 is 14 residues. V lost 6 bases and J lost 5, with 16 bases in between. Germline lookup yields CDR1 MNHEY and CDR2 SVGEGT. The CDR3 DNA is TGTGCCAGCAGCGCACCGGGACGGATTTATGGCTACACCTTC. Translation gives CASSAPGRIYGYTF.

The chain links TRBV14 to TRBJ1-1, with TRBD1 matching 7 bases. Germline CDR1 SGHDN, CDR2 FVKESK. The CDR3 has 16 residues. V lost 4 bases, J lost 0 bases, and 8 bases stayed unmatched. CDR3 DNA sequence: TGTGCCAGCAGCCCACGCCTAGGGGGCATGAACACTGAAGCTTTCTTT. Amino acid sequence: CASSPRLGGMNTEAFF.

The chain recombines TRBV25-1 with TRBJ1-5; 8 positions match TRBD1. Germline V gene lookup returns CDR1 MGHDK and CDR2 SYGVNS. The V and J ends lost 5 bases and 3 bases, in that order; junction bases with no gene match: 6. The CDR3 covers 15 residues. The CDR3 region is CASSPLDRDNQPQHF. CDR3 nucleotides: TGTGCCAGCAGTCCGTTGGACAGGGACAATCAGCCCCAGCATTTT. Together with reference TRBV25-1 and TRBJ1-5, the CDR3 gives the full variable domain: EADIYQTPRYLVIGTGKKITLECSQTMGHDKMYWYQQDPGMELHLIHYSYGVNSTEKGDLSSESTVSRIRTEHFPLTLESARPSHTSQYLCASSPLDRDNQPQHFGDGTRLSIL.

The rearrangement uses TRBV6-5 and TRBJ2-1, with D maybe TRBD2 (5 bases). Trimming pared 0 bases from V and 0 bases from J, leaving 9 bases between. The CDR3 extends over 16 amino acids. CDR1 and CDR2 from the germline V gene are MNHEY and SVGAGI. CDR3 nucleotide sequence: TGTGCCAGCAGTTACTCGGCGGGTAGCTCCTACAATGAGCAGTTCTTC. It translates to CASSYSAGSSYNEQFF.

This clone turned up a few times. The genes are TRBV2 and TRBJ1-1; D possibly corresponds to TRBD1 (6 bases). The germline gives CDR1 SNHLY, CDR2 FYNNEI. V gave up 8 bases and J gave up 2 bases, with 12 bases separating them. The CDR3 is 13 residues long. CDR3 DNA: TGTGCCAGCGACAGGAATGAAAACACTGAAGCTTTCTTT. Its protein is CASDRNENTEAFF.

This chain joins TRBV6-5 and TRBJ1-4; D remains unclear. V dropped 6 bases and J dropped 0 bases, with 11 bases sitting between them. Germline values: CDR1 MNHEY, CDR2 SVGAGI. The CDR3 has 15 amino acids. The CDR3 DNA sequence: TGTGCCAGCAGCCTCGACGGGACAACTAATGAAAAACTGTTTTTT. Encoded protein: CASSLDGTTNEKLFF.

As concerns this clone: The sample holds other DNA sequences that translate to the same CDR3. The V gene is TRBV24-1, the J gene TRBJ2-5; 7 bases are shared with TRBD2. J gave up 5 bases and V 5 bases, and 13 bases lay outside the gene matches. CDR3 length: 16 residues. Germline V lookup: CDR1 KGHDR, CDR2 SFDVKD. CDR3 DNA: TGTGCCACCAGTGGGGGGGAGGGTCCCTTGAGGGAGACCCAGTACTTC. Protein product: CATSGGEGPLRETQYF.

V and J are TRBV7-2 and TRBJ1-5; no clear D. Trimming removed 4 bases at V and 0 bases at J, with 4 bases between. CDR1 SGHTA and CDR2 FQGNSA come from the germline V gene. The CDR3 consists of 13 residues. The CDR3, as DNA: TGTGCCAGCAGCTACCATAGCAATCAGCCCCAGCATTTT. The encoded protein is CASSYHSNQPQHF.

The chain uses TRBV5-5 and TRBJ2-2; no clear D gene. Germline loops: CDR1 SGHKS, CDR2 YYEKEE (reference sequence). The CDR3 loop spans 13 amino acids. V lost 9 bases, J lost 1 base, and 10 bases lay in between. CDR3 loop: CATRDMNTGELFF. As DNA, the CDR3 is TGTGCCACTCGAGATATGAACACCGGGGAGCTGTTTTTT.

V and J are TRBV3-1 (or the pseudogene TRBV3-2) and TRBJ1-2; no clear D. V lost 4 bases and J 2 bases, leaving 11 bases between the germline ends. The CDR3 loop spans 14 amino acids. Germline V gives CDR1 LGHDT, CDR2 YNNKEL (reference sequence). The CDR3 nucleotides read TGTGCCAGCAGCCCCCACTTAGGGAACTATGGCTACACCTTC. Protein product: CASSPHLGNYGYTF.

The chain couples TRBV9 to TRBJ2-7; 8 bases line up with TRBD1. Germline values: CDR1 SGDLS, CDR2 YYNGEE. Trimming removed 4 bases from V and 6 bases from J; junction bases left unmatched: 9. This CDR3 region has 14 residues. CDR3: CASSTQGAGGEQYF. DNA of the CDR3: TGTGCCAGCAGCACCCAGGGGGCAGGAGGCGAGCAGTACTTC.

The chain uses TRBV30 and TRBJ2-2; D is possibly TRBD1 (6 bases). In germline, CDR1 is GTSNPN, CDR2 SVGIG (reference sequence). V lost 2 bases to trimming and J lost 0 bases, with 7 bases between them. The CDR3 has 14 amino acids. This CDR3 reads CAWSRQANTGELFF. DNA for the CDR3: TGTGCCTGGAGTCGACAGGCGAACACCGGGGAGCTGTTTTTT.

This chain links TRBV4-3 with TRBJ2-3; no clear D gene. V shed 0 bases and J shed 1 base, with 11 bases lying between them. Germline V lookup: CDR1 LGHNA, CDR2 YSLEER. This CDR3 has 16 amino acids. The CDR3 loop reads CASSQEFGYGTDTQYF. CDR3 in DNA: TGCGCCAGCAGCCAAGAATTCGGATACGGCACAGATACGCAGTATTTT.

This clone was seen a single time. The rearrangement joins TRBV4-2 to TRBJ2-5; perhaps TRBD1 as D (6 bases). The germline gives CDR1 LGHNA, CDR2 YNFKEQ. CDR3 length: 15 amino acids. The germline V and J ends were trimmed by 0 bases and 1 base, with 9 bases remaining between them. CDR3 sequence reads: CASSQDYRAQETQYF. DNA for the CDR3: TGTGCCAGCAGCCAAGATTACAGGGCCCAAGAGACCCAGTACTTC.

CDR3 loop: CASSLGVWDSLMNTEAFF. The CDR3 DNA reads TGTGCCAGCAGCTTGGGTGTTTGGGACAGTCTCATGAACACTGAAGCTTTCTTT. V usage is TRBV5-6 and J usage is TRBJ1-1, with 7 bases matching TRBD1. Germline V CDR1 and CDR2: SGHDT, YYEEEE. The CDR3 covers 18 residues. V was clipped by 0 bases and J by 0 bases; unmatched bases: 11. Using reference TRBV5-6 and TRBJ1-1 for the parts outside the CDR3, the full variable domain is DAGVTQSPTHLIKTRGQQVTLRCSPKSGHDTVSWYQQALGQGPQFIFQYYEEEERQRGNFPDRFSGHQFPNYSSELNVNALLLGDSALYLCASSLGVWDSLMNTEAFFGQGTRLTVV.

The chain is built from TRBV12-3 or TRBV12-4 and TRBJ2-7; 7 bases match TRBD1. Trimming took 5 bases from V and 2 from J; bases not matched to a gene: 3. The CDR3 has 13 residues. CDR3 bases: TGTGCCAGCAGTGGGGACAGAGCCTACGAGCAGTACTTC. Translation gives CASSGDRAYEQYF.

DNA for the CDR3: TGTGCCAGCAGCAAAGCCTCCGGCAGGCCCACTGGAAACACCATATATTTT. Translated: CASSKASGRPTGNTIYF. V and J are TRBV21-1 and TRBJ1-3; TRBD1 is taken as the D call from the table, unchecked against the DNA. TRBV21-1 is a documented pseudogene. CDR3 length equals 17 residues.

The rearrangement uses TRBV11-3 and TRBJ2-7; the D is unclear. Germline loops: CDR1 SGHNT, CDR2 YENEEA. V dropped 2 bases and J dropped 2 bases, with 10 bases sitting between them. The CDR3 is 14 residues long. This CDR3 is CASSLNLDTYEQYF. The CDR3 coding sequence is TGTGCCAGCAGCTTAAATCTGGATACCTACGAGCAGTACTTC.

The V and J genes are TRBV6-2 or TRBV6-3 and TRBJ1-1; TRBD1 aligns across 7 bases. Germline V gene lookup returns CDR1 MNHEY and CDR2 SVGEGT. This CDR3 has 16 amino acids. The trim removed 0 bases at V and 0 bases at J, leaving 4 bases unmatched. CDR3 in amino acids: CASSYSRGRMNTEAFF. The CDR3 DNA reads as TGTGCCAGCAGTTACTCAAGGGGGCGCATGAACACTGAAGCTTTCTTT.

The CDR3 sequence: CASWGDRGTDTQYF. The DNA for the CDR3 is TGTGCCAGCTGGGGGGACAGGGGCACAGATACGCAGTATTTT. V gene TRBV5-5 combines with J gene TRBJ2-3; TRBD1 agrees at 9 bases. CDR3 size: 14 residues. V lost 7 bases to trimming and J lost 1 base; unmatched junction nucleotides: 4. Germline lookup yields CDR1 SGHKS and CDR2 YYEKEE (reference sequence).

V gene TRBV27 combines with J gene TRBJ2-1; D unresolved. Trimming pared 3 bases from V and 6 bases from J, leaving 15 bases between. Germline loops: CDR1 MNHEY, CDR2 SMNVEV (reference sequence). The CDR3 length is 15 residues. DNA for the CDR3: TGTGCCAGCAGTTTCCAACCCCCAGGCGCCAATGAGCAGTTCTTC. It yields the protein CASSFQPPGANEQFF.

The V and J genes are TRBV4-2 and TRBJ2-1; 7 positions match TRBD2. The CDR3 length is 14 residues. Per the germline V gene, CDR1 is LGHNA and CDR2 is YNFKEQ. The J segment lost 5 bases and the V segment lost 1 base, leaving 2 bases of the junction unmatched. The CDR3 loop is CASSQGGGNNEQFF. CDR3 nucleotides: TGTGCCAGCAGCCAAGGGGGGGGAAACAATGAGCAGTTCTTC.

V and J are TRBV6-2 or TRBV6-3 and TRBJ2-2, with a weak D call TRBD2 (6 bases). The V gene lost 0 bases and the J gene lost 0 bases, with 17 bases spanning the gap. Germline V gene lookup returns CDR1 MNHEY and CDR2 SVGEGT. The CDR3 consists of 19 residues. DNA for the CDR3: TGTGCCAGCAGTTACTCGTGGGTGTGGGACTTTCCGAACACCGGGGAGCTGTTTTTT. This sequence encodes CASSYSWVWDFPNTGELFF.

V usage is TRBV18 and J usage is TRBJ1-5, with D possibly matching TRBD1 (5 bases). Per the germline V gene, CDR1 is KGHSH and CDR2 is LQKENI. V was trimmed by 3 bases and J by 3 bases, leaving 12 bases between them. CDR3 length: 15 amino acids. CDR3 DNA: TGTGCCAGCTCACCGGGCAGGGCAGACAATCAGCCCCAGCATTTT. Its protein is CASSPGRADNQPQHF.

The rearrangement joins TRBV6-6 to TRBJ2-1; D remains ambiguous. The V and J ends lost 4 bases and 6 bases respectively, with 13 bases between them. The CDR3 is 14 residues long. Germline assignment: CDR1 MNHNY and CDR2 SVGAGI (reference sequence). The CDR3 spells CASSSSTPSNEQFF. DNA for the CDR3: TGTGCCAGCAGTTCCTCGACTCCTAGCAATGAGCAGTTCTTC.